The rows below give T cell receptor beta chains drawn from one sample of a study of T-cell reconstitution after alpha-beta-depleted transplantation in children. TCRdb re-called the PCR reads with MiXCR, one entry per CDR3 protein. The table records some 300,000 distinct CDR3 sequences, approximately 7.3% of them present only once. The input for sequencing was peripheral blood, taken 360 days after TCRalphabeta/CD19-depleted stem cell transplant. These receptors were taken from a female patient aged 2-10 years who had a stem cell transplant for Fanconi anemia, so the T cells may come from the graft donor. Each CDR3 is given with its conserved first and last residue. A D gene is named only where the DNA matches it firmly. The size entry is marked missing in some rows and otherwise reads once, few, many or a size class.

CDR3nt: TGTGCCAGCAGCCAAGTCGGCAGGCACGAGCAGTACTTC; CDR3aa: CASSQVGRHEQYF; v_gene: TRBV3-1; abundance: many; len: 13; d_gene: NA; j_gene: TRBJ2-7
CDR3nt: TGTGCCACCAGTGACCCCGCGGGCACGGGCAATGAGCAGTTCTTC; CDR3aa: CATSDPAGTGNEQFF; v_gene: TRBV24-1; abundance: many; len: 15; d_gene: NA; j_gene: TRBJ2-1
CDR3nt: TGTGCCAGCAGTTTCGGGGGAGTTTCTGGGGCCAACGTCCTGACTTTC; CDR3aa: CASSFGGVSGANVLTF; v_gene: TRBV6-5; abundance: NA; len: 16; d_gene: NA; j_gene: TRBJ2-6
CDR3nt: TGTGCCAGCAGCCAAACGACAGGGGTCACTAATGAAAAACTGTTTTTT; CDR3aa: CASSQTTGVTNEKLFF; v_gene: TRBV4-2; abundance: few; len: 16; d_gene: TRBD1; j_gene: TRBJ1-4
CDR3nt: TGTGCCACCAGCAGAGAGGGGGCCAAGACCGGGGAGCTGTTTTTT; CDR3aa: CATSREGAKTGELFF; v_gene: TRBV15; abundance: many; len: 15; d_gene: NA; j_gene: TRBJ2-2
CDR3nt: TGCGCCAGCAGCTTGATTCTGGGGGCGAATGAGCAGTTCTTC; CDR3aa: CASSLILGANEQFF; v_gene: TRBV5-1; abundance: few; len: 14; d_gene: NA; j_gene: TRBJ2-1
CDR3nt: TGTGCCTGGGTACCTAGTCTAGATACGCAGTATTTT; CDR3aa: CAWVPSLDTQYF; v_gene: TRBV30; abundance: NA; len: 12; d_gene: NA; j_gene: TRBJ2-3
CDR3nt: TGTGCCAGCAGCTTAGATGACTATGGCTACACCTTC; CDR3aa: CASSLDDYGYTF; v_gene: TRBV7-9; abundance: many; len: 12; d_gene: NA; j_gene: TRBJ1-2
CDR3nt: TGCAGTGCTAGACTAGTGGCCCAAGAGACCCAGTACTTC; CDR3aa: CSARLVAQETQYF; v_gene: TRBV20-1; abundance: many; len: 13; d_gene: NA; j_gene: TRBJ2-5
CDR3nt: TGCGCCAGCAGCTCAATGACAGGGCAAGTGGCTAACTATGGCTACACCTTC; CDR3aa: CASSSMTGQVANYGYTF; v_gene: TRBV5-1; abundance: few; len: 17; d_gene: TRBD1; j_gene: TRBJ1-2
CDR3nt: TGTGCCAGCAGATTAGGACTAGCGTCCTACAATGAGCAGTTCTTC; CDR3aa: CASRLGLASYNEQFF; v_gene: TRBV5-6; abundance: many; len: 15; d_gene: TRBD2; j_gene: TRBJ2-1
CDR3nt: TGTGCCAGCAGCCCAGGGGGTAATAAGGTCTTC; CDR3aa: CASSPGGNKVF; v_gene: TRBV7-2; abundance: NA; len: 11; d_gene: TRBD1; j_gene: TRBJ2-1
CDR3nt: TGTGCCAGCACCCCCAGGAGGATGATCTACAATGAGCAGTTCTTC; CDR3aa: CASTPRRMIYNEQFF; v_gene: TRBV28; abundance: many; len: 15; d_gene: NA; j_gene: TRBJ2-1
CDR3nt: TGTGCCAGTCGCGCCCGACCGAACACTGAAGCTTTCTTT; CDR3aa: CASRARPNTEAFF; v_gene: TRBV2; abundance: NA; len: 13; d_gene: NA; j_gene: TRBJ1-1
CDR3nt: TGTGCCAGCAGCCCTTTCCCTAGGGGATCGGCAGATACGCAGTATTTT; CDR3aa: CASSPFPRGSADTQYF; v_gene: TRBV11-2; abundance: many; len: 16; d_gene: NA; j_gene: TRBJ2-3
CDR3nt: TGCGCCAGCAGCCCGGGACTAGCGGGCGACGATCTTTCAGAGACCCAGTACTTC; CDR3aa: CASSPGLAGDDLSETQYF; v_gene: TRBV5-1; abundance: many; len: 18; d_gene: TRBD2; j_gene: TRBJ2-5
CDR3nt: TGCGCCAGCAGCATCCTGACAGGGGGGCAAGAGACCCAGTACTTC; CDR3aa: CASSILTGGQETQYF; v_gene: TRBV5-1; abundance: many; len: 15; d_gene: TRBD1; j_gene: TRBJ2-5
CDR3nt: TGTGCCAGCAGCTTGGTAGGGGCTCAGCCCCAGCATTTT; CDR3aa: CASSLVGAQPQHF; v_gene: TRBV5-6; abundance: many; len: 13; d_gene: NA; j_gene: TRBJ1-5
CDR3nt: TGTGCCAGCAGTTCCGGGGACGGTCGAAGAGGCTACACCTTC; CDR3aa: CASSSGDGRRGYTF; v_gene: TRBV5-5; abundance: NA; len: 14; d_gene: NA; j_gene: TRBJ1-2